What follows are 26 T cell receptor beta chains derived from one specimen sequenced in a study of CD8 T cells in ankylosing spondylitis. The antigens of these receptors remain unknown. The study, taken as a whole, reports: Several highly homologous variants made up a TCR beta motif, and this motif appeared characteristic of ankylosing spondylitis blood.

TCRdb re-called the 5' RACE reads through MiXCR, storing one row per CDR3 protein. Among a few hundred thousand distinct CDR3 sequences listed, 12% were seen once. What was sequenced was blood, either unsorted or a sorted T cell fraction (not recorded which). These receptors originate from a male donor with ankylosing spondylitis.

This chain uses TRBV5-1 with TRBJ2-5; TRBD1 is a possible D gene (6 bases). The CDR3 has 13 residues. V shed 8 bases and J shed 2 bases, with 13 bases lying between them. Germline CDR1 and CDR2: SGHRS and YFSETQ. The DNA for the CDR3 is TGCGCCAGTCAACAGGGCAGACAAGAGACCCAGTACTTC. Encoded protein: CASQQGRQETQYF.

The chain combines TRBV20-1 with TRBJ2-1; D is perhaps TRBD2 (6 bases). The CDR3 sequence is 12 residues long. Germline loops: CDR1 DFQATT, CDR2 SNEGSKA (reference sequence). Trimming cost V 6 bases and J 6 bases, with 12 bases left between them. The CDR3 DNA reads TGCAGTGCCGGACGGACTACCAATGAGCAGTTCTTC. Protein sequence: CSAGRTTNEQFF.

The chain uses TRBV7-8 and TRBJ2-7, with 7 bases lining up with TRBD2. Germline loops: CDR1 SGHVS, CDR2 FQNEAQ. There are 13 residues in the CDR3. Losses at the gene ends were 1 base for V and 6 bases for J; bases not matched to a gene: 3. The CDR3 DNA is TGTGCCAGCAGCTTAGGAGCGGGGTCCGAGCAGTACGTC. Its protein is CASSLGAGSEQYV.

This chain connects TRBV9 to TRBJ2-2, with D unclear. The V gene lost 0 bases and the J gene lost 2 bases, with 5 bases spanning the gap. This CDR3 has 14 amino acids. CDR1 is SGDLS and CDR2 is YYNGEE in the germline V gene. CDR3 amino acids: CASSVVQNTGELFF. The CDR3 bases are TGTGCCAGCAGCGTAGTACAAAACACCGGGGAGCTGTTTTTT. Using reference TRBV9 and TRBJ2-2 for the parts outside the CDR3, the full variable domain is DSGVTQTPKHLITATGQRVTLRCSPRSGDLSVYWYQQSLDQGLQFLIQYYNGEERAKGNILERFSAQQFPDLHSELNLSSLELGDSALYFCASSVVQNTGELFFGEGSRLTVL.

In this sample, this clonotype turned up a few times. The rearrangement links TRBV29-1 to TRBJ2-7; no firm D call. The CDR3 totals 11 residues. Germline-derived CDR1 and CDR2 are SQVTM and ANQGSEA. The ends were cut back, 4 bases at V and 5 bases at J, with 9 bases in the middle. In nucleotides, the CDR3 is TGCAGCGTTGTATTAGCCCACGAGCAGTACTTC. It translates to CSVVLAHEQYF.

This clonotype was seen only a few times. V is TRBV12-3 or TRBV12-4 and J is TRBJ1-3; D possibly corresponds to TRBD1 (6 bases). CDR3 size: 16 residues. The V end was cut by 3 bases, the J end by 4 bases, with 16 bases between. The CDR3 nucleotides are TGTGCCAGCAGTTTGTCGGGGGCGTGGTGGGGAAACACCATATATTTT. It codes for CASSLSGAWWGNTIYF.

This clonotype was seen just once. This sequence joins TRBV7-9 and TRBJ1-2, with D maybe TRBD1 (5 bases). The CDR3 runs 16 residues. Between the trimmed V and J ends, which lost 4 bases and 0 bases, there was a span of 15 bases. Germline-derived CDR1 and CDR2 are SEHNR and FQNEAQ (reference sequence). CDR3 sequence (DNA): TGTGCCAGCAGCTACCCCGGACACGGACCTAACTATGGCTACACCTTC. This sequence encodes CASSYPGHGPNYGYTF.

This clonotype was counted only a few times. The V call is TRBV14, the J call TRBJ1-1; D is undetermined. The germline V and J ends were trimmed by 0 bases and 0 bases, with 8 bases remaining between them. The CDR3 sequence is 15 residues long. The V gene's germline CDR1 is SGHDN and CDR2 FVKESK. The CDR3 protein is CASSQDLRLNTEAFF. DNA for the CDR3: TGTGCCAGCAGCCAAGATCTGAGATTGAACACTGAAGCTTTCTTT.

The chain carries TRBV6-1 and TRBJ1-2, with D uncertain. Germline CDR1 reads MNHNS; CDR2 reads SASEGT. CDR3 length: 15 residues. Trimming took off 1 base at V and 3 bases at J, with 12 bases between the two ends. The CDR3, as DNA: TGTGCCAGCAGTGAAGGGGTAGAGACTTACTATGGCTACACCTTC. Protein: CASSEGVETYYGYTF.

The chain couples TRBV6-1 to TRBJ2-3; D is uncertain. Trimming left V 6 bases short and J 2 bases short, with 18 bases between. Looked up from germline, CDR1 is MNHNS and CDR2 is SASEGT. This CDR3 has 16 amino acids. CDR3 in DNA: TGTGCCAGCAGCCCTTCGGTGAGGATTATCACAGATACGCAGTATTTT. Its protein is CASSPSVRIITDTQYF.

The chain carries TRBV27 and TRBJ2-7, with 7 nucleotides matching TRBD2. Trimming at V came to 6 bases and at J to 3 bases, leaving 14 bases not matched to a gene. The CDR3 has 16 residues. Germline CDR1 MNHEY, CDR2 SMNVEV (reference sequence). CDR3 in DNA: TGTGCCAGCAGCCCTTCATGGGGGGAGGGCCTCTACGAGCAGTACTTC. This sequence encodes CASSPSWGEGLYEQYF.

This clonotype turned up a few times. The V and J genes are TRBV5-1 and TRBJ1-1; no definite D call. Germline assignment: CDR1 SGHRS and CDR2 YFSETQ. The CDR3 loop spans 14 amino acids. V lost 3 bases and J lost 3, with 12 bases in between. DNA of the CDR3: TGCGCCAGCAGCTCGGGCAGGACGGACACTGAAGCTTTCTTT. Translated, it gives CASSSGRTDTEAFF.

This clonotype appeared a few times. The V gene is TRBV19, the J gene TRBJ2-1; D remains ambiguous. V lost 4 bases, J lost 0 bases, and 4 bases lay in between. The CDR3 extends over 13 amino acids. CDR1 is LNHDA, CDR2 SQIVND, per germline (reference sequence). The CDR3 spells CASSTRSYNEQFF. The CDR3 region has the DNA TGTGCCAGTAGTACCCGCTCCTACAATGAGCAGTTCTTC.

This clonotype was detected only a few times. The gene calls are TRBV5-1 and TRBJ1-2; 10 nucleotides agree with TRBD1. CDR1 SGHRS and CDR2 YFSETQ come from the germline V gene. The length of the CDR3 is 15 residues. Germline trimming cut 4 bases from V and 4 bases from J; bases unmatched to any gene: 7. The CDR3 sequence: CASSTSTGGSYGYTF. In DNA, the CDR3 is TGCGCCAGCAGCACATCGACAGGGGGCAGCTATGGCTACACCTTC.

This clonotype was seen a few times. The chain has TRBV5-1 and TRBJ2-3; TRBD2 matches at 8 bases. The junction had 13 bases not matched to a gene; V was cut back by 10 bases and J by 3 bases. The CDR3 runs 15 residues. The V gene's germline CDR1 is SGHRS and CDR2 YFSETQ. CDR3 protein: CASSRRSGSTDTQYF. For the CDR3, the DNA is TGCGCCTCTTCCAGGCGGAGCGGGAGTACAGATACGCAGTATTTT.

This clonotype was counted a few times. J is TRBJ1-2 and V is TRBV7-2; D remains ambiguous. Germline V gene sequence: CDR1 SGHTA, CDR2 FQGNSA. The V and J ends lost 2 bases and 4 bases respectively, with 17 bases between them. The CDR3 extends over 16 amino acids. The CDR3 nucleotides are TGTGCCAGCAGCTTAAGGGCGCGCAGCAGACTCTATGGCTACACCTTC. This translates into CASSLRARSRLYGYTF. The whole variable domain, filled in from reference TRBV7-2 and TRBJ1-2, reads GAGVSQSPSNKVTEKGKDVELRCDPISGHTALYWYRQSLGQGLEFLIYFQGNSAPDKSGLPSDRFSAERTGGSVSTLTIQRTQQEDSAVYLCASSLRARSRLYGYTFGSGTRLTVV.

The table lists this clonotype with a count of one. The chain recombines TRBV20-1 with TRBJ1-1; D possibly corresponds to TRBD1 (5 bases). Germline V CDR1 and CDR2: DFQATT, SNEGSKA (reference sequence). Trimming removed 5 bases at V and 1 base at J, with 8 bases between. The CDR3 sequence is 12 residues long. CDR3 bases: TGCAGTGCTGAAGGGACGAACACTGAAGCTTTCTTT. It encodes CSAEGTNTEAFF.

The chain carries TRBV10-3 and TRBJ2-3; 10 nucleotides line up with TRBD1. The J segment lost 5 bases and the V segment lost 6 bases, leaving 8 bases of the junction unmatched. The V gene's germline CDR1 is ENHRY and CDR2 SYGVKD. CDR3 length: 15 amino acids. Written as DNA, the CDR3 is TGTGCCATCAGGGACGACAGGGGGCGAGAAGATACGCAGTATTTT. Its protein product is CAIRDDRGREDTQYF.

This clonotype has more than one count but fewer than ten. The V gene is TRBV5-1, the J gene TRBJ1-6, with D hard to call. V was cut by 2 bases and J by 10 bases, with 13 bases left in between. CDR1 SGHRS and CDR2 YFSETQ come from the germline V gene. There are 14 residues in the CDR3. CDR3 DNA sequence: TGCGCCAGCAGCTTTTCCCCGGGAAGGTCACCCCTCCACTTT. Amino acid sequence: CASSFSPGRSPLHF.

The rearrangement links TRBV20-1 to TRBJ1-3; TRBD1 might be the D (6 bases). V lost 5 bases and J 4 bases, leaving 15 bases between the germline ends. The CDR3 sequence is 14 residues long. Germline CDR1 and CDR2: DFQATT and SNEGSKA (reference sequence). The CDR3 loop reads CSAEGQLAGNTIYF. The CDR3 DNA reads as TGCAGTGCTGAAGGACAGCTTGCCGGAAACACCATATATTTT.

This clonotype was seen only a few times. The chain employs TRBV5-5 and TRBJ2-5, with TRBD2 matching over 9 bases. CDR3 length equals 16 residues. The J segment lost 4 bases and the V segment lost 0 bases, leaving 7 bases of the junction unmatched. CDR1 is SGHKS, CDR2 YYEKEE, per germline (reference sequence). CDR3 DNA sequence: TGTGCCAGCAGCTTGGGTTCGACTAGCGGAGGAGAGACCCAGTACTTC. It specifies CASSLGSTSGGETQYF.

The CDR3 bases are TGTGCCACCAGGAGAACAGGGGGAGATACGCAGTATTTT. The encoded protein is CATRRTGGDTQYF. This chain connects TRBV24-1 to TRBJ2-3; 8 bases align to TRBD1. Germline V CDR1 and CDR2: KGHDR, SFDVKD. CDR3 length equals 13 residues. V shed 7 bases and J 5 bases; nucleotides not matched to a gene: 4.

This chain connects TRBV20-1 to TRBJ2-5; perhaps D is TRBD1 or TRBD2 (7 bases each). The length of the CDR3 is 12 residues. The germline V gene encodes CDR1 DFQATT and CDR2 SNEGSKA (reference sequence). The CDR3 reads CSATQGGETQYF. CDR3 bases: TGCAGCGCCACTCAGGGGGGGGAGACCCAGTACTTC.

This clonotype was detected only a few times. This sequence joins TRBV24-1 and TRBJ1-1; D remains ambiguous. This CDR3 comprises 13 residues. V was shortened by 8 bases and J by 4 bases, with 13 bases between the two germline ends. From germline, CDR1 is KGHDR and CDR2 SFDVKD. The CDR3 here is CATMSYRGTEAFF. DNA of the CDR3: TGTGCCACCATGTCCTATCGGGGCACTGAAGCTTTCTTT.

In its sample, this clonotype was seen many times. The chain is built from TRBV12-3 or TRBV12-4 and TRBJ2-1; possible D gene TRBD1, 6 bases. V was pared by 6 bases and J by 4 bases, with 10 bases between. The CDR3 has 13 amino acids. CDR3 DNA: TGTGCCAGCAGCCGAGGACAGTACAATGAGCAGTTCTTC. Amino acids: CASSRGQYNEQFF.

This clonotype counts as medium-sized (0.01 to 0.1%). V is TRBV11-2 and J is TRBJ1-1, with TRBD1 as a possible D gene (6 bases). Trimming pared 4 bases from V and 4 bases from J, leaving 16 bases between. CDR1 and CDR2 from the germline V gene are SGHAT and FQNNGV. The CDR3 sequence is 15 residues long. The CDR3 DNA sequence: TGTGCCAGCAGCTCTCGATACAGGGCGTTCACTGAAGCTTTCTTT. Translating gives CASSSRYRAFTEAFF.